The T cell receptor beta chain under discussion was sequenced for a study of T-cell memory formation after mild COVID-19. TCRdb ran MiXCR on the 5' RACE reads and lists one entry per CDR3 protein. The sample includes 350,000 to 400,000 distinct CDR3 sequences, 21% seen only once; the top ten take approximately 13%. The germline V gene encodes CDR1 MGHRA and CDR2 YSYEKL. Trimming at V came to 0 bases and at J to 0 bases, leaving 4 bases not matched to a gene. CDR3 length: 16 residues. This clonotype was recorded many times. Sequencing used PBMCs or a T cell subset sorted from them (not recorded which). The chain combines TRBV4-1 with TRBJ2-7, with 8 bases lining up with TRBD2. This receptor was obtained from an adult woman who had mild COVID-19 (a few samples of this study predate the infection). Cell type and time point are not known. In nucleotides, the CDR3 is TGCGCCAGCAGCCAAGATCCAGCGGGGGCCTCCTACGAGCAGTACTTC. Amino acids: CASSQDPAGASYEQYF.